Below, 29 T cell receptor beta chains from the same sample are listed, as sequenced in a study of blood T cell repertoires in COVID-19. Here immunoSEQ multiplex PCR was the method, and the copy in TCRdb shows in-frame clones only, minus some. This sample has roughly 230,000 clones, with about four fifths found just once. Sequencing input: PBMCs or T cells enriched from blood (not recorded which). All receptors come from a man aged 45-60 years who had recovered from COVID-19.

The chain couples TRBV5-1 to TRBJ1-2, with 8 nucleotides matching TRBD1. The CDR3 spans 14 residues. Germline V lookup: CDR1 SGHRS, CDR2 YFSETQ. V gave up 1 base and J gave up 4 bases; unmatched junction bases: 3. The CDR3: CASSLRQGAYGYTF. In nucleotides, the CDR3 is TGCGCCAGCAGCTTGAGGCAGGGGGCCTATGGCTACACCTTC.

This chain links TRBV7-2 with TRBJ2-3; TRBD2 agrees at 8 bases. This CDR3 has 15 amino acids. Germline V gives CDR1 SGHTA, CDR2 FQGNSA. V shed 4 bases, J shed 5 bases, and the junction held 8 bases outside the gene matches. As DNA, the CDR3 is TGTGCCAGCAGCTCCAGAGCGGGAGTTGTAGATACGCAGTATTTT. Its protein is CASSSRAGVVDTQYF.

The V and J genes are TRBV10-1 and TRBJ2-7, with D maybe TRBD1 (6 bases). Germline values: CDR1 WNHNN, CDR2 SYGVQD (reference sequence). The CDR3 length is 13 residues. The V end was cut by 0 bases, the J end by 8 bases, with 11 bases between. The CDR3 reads CASSESFGGQQYF. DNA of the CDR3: TGCGCCAGCAGTGAGTCGTTTGGGGGCCAGCAGTACTTC.

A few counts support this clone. In DNA form, the CDR3 reads TGTGCCATCAGTGAGCCAGAACCGGGACAGGGATTCGGCTACACCTTC. It yields the protein CAISEPEPGQGFGYTF. This chain links TRBV10-3 with TRBJ1-2; TRBD1 matches at 9 bases. From germline, CDR1 is ENHRY and CDR2 SYGVKD. With V trimmed by 2 bases and J by 8 bases, 12 bases remained unmatched. CDR3 length: 16 residues.

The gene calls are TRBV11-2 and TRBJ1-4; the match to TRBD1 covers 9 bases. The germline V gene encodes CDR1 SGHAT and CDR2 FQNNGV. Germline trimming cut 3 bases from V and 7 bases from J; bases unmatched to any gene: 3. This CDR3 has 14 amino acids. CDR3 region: CASSFGQGIEKLFF. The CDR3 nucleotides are TGTGCCAGCAGCTTTGGACAGGGGATTGAAAAACTGTTTTTT.

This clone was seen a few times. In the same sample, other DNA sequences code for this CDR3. CDR3 sequence (DNA): TGCGCCAGCAGCTCGGGACTAGCGGACTACGAGCAGTACTTC. It codes for CASSSGLADYEQYF. The chain employs TRBV5-1 and TRBJ2-7; 11 bases fit TRBD2. CDR3 length: 14 residues. With 3 bases clipped from V and 3 bases from J, the junction kept 2 bases outside the gene matches. CDR1 is SGHRS, CDR2 YFSETQ, per germline.

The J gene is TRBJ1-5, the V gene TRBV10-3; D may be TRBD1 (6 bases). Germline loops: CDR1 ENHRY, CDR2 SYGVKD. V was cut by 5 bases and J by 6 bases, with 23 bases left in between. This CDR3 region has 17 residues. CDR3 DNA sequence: TGTGCCATCAGTAAGGACAGTCTCGGCGAAGTTGGTCAGCCCCAGCATTTT. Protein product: CAISKDSLGEVGQPQHF.

The CDR3 spells CASSRTGVDYGYTF. The CDR3 DNA follows: TGCGCCAGCAGCCGGACAGGAGTCGACTATGGCTACACCTTC. V usage is TRBV4-1 and J usage is TRBJ1-2; 7 nucleotides line up with TRBD1. Per the germline V gene, CDR1 is MGHRA and CDR2 is YSYEKL. V lost 4 bases to trimming and J lost 3 bases; unmatched junction nucleotides: 5. The CDR3 length is 14 residues.

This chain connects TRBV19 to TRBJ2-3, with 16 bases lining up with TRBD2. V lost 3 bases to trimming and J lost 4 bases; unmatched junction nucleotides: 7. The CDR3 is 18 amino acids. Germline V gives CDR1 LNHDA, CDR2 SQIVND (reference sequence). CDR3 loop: CASSMDGTSGRAADTQYF. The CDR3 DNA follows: TGTGCCAGTAGTATGGATGGGACTAGCGGGAGGGCGGCAGATACGCAGTATTTT.

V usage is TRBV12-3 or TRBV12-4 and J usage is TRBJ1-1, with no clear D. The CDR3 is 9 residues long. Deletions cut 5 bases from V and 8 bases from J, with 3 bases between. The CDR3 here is CASSREAFF. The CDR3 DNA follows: TGTGCCAGCAGTCGGGAAGCTTTCTTT.

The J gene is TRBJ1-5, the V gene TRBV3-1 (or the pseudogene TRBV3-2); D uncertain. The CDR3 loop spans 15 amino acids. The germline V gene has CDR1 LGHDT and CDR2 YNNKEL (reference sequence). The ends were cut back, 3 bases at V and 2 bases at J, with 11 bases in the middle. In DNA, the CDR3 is TGTGCCAGCAGCCAGTCACCCGGGGGCAATCAGCCCCAGCATTTT. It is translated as CASSQSPGGNQPQHF.

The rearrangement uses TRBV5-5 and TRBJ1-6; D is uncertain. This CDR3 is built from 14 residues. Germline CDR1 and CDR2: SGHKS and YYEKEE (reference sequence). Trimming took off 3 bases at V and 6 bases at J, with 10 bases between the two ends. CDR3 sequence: CASSSRSINSPLHF. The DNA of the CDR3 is TGTGCCAGCAGCTCCCGGTCAATTAATTCACCCCTCCACTTT.

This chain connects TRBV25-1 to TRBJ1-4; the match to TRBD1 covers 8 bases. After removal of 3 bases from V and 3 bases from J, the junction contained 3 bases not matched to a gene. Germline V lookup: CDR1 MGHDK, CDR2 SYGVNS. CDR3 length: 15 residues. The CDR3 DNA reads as TGTGCCAGCAGTGATCGGACAGGGCCTAATGAAAAACTGTTTTTT. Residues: CASSDRTGPNEKLFF.

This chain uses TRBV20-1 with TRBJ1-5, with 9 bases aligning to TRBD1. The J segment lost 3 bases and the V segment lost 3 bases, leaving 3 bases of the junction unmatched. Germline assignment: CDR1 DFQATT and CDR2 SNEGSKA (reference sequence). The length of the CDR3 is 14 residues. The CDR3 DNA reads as TGCAGTGCTAGTCGACAGGGGGACAATCAGCCCCAGCATTTT. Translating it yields CSASRQGDNQPQHF.

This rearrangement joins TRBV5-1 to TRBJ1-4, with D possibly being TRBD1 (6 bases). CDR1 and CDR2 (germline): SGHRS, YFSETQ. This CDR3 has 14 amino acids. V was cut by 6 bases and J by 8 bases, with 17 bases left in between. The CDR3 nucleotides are TGCGCCAGCACCGGGGCAGGGGCTGGGGAAAAACTGTTTTTT. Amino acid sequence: CASTGAGAGEKLFF.

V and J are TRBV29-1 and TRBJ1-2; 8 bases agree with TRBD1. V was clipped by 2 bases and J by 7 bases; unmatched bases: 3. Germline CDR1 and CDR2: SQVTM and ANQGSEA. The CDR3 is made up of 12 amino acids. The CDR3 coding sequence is TGCAGCGTTGAACAGGGGGCTGGTGGCTACACCTTC. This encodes CSVEQGAGGYTF.

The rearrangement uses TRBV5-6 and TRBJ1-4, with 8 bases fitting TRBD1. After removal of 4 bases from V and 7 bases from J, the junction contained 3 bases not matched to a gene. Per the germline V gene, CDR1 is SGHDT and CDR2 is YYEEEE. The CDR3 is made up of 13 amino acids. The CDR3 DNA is TGTGCCAGCAGCCCGACAGGGGTTGAAAAACTGTTTTTT. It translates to CASSPTGVEKLFF.

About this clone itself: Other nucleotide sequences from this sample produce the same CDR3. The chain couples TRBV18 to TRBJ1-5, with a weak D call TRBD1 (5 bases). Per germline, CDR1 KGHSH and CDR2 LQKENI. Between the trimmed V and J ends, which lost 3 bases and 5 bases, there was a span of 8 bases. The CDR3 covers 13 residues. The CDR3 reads CASSPSGDQPQHF. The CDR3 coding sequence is TGTGCCAGCTCACCTTCGGGGGATCAGCCCCAGCATTTT.

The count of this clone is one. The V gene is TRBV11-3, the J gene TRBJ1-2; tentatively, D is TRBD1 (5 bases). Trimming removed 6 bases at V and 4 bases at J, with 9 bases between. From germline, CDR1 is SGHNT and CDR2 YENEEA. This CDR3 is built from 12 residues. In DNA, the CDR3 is TGTGCCAGCAGGGGGGAGGGCTATGGCTACACCTTC. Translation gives CASRGEGYGYTF. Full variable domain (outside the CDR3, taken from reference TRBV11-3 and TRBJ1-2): EAGVVQSPRYKIIEKKQPVAFWCNPISGHNTLYWYLQNLGQGPELLIRYENEEAVDDSQLPKDRFSAERLKGVDSTLKIQPAELGDSAVYLCASRGEGYGYTFGSGTRLTVV.

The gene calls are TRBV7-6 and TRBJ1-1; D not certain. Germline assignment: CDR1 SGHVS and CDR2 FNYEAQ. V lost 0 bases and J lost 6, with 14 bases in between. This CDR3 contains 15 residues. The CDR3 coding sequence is TGTGCCAGCAGCTTAGCAAAGGTTGGGCAGGCTGAAGCTTTCTTT. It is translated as CASSLAKVGQAEAFF. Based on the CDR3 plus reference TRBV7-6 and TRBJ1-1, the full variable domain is GAGVSQSPRYKVTKRGQDVALRCDPISGHVSLYWYRQALGQGPEFLTYFNYEAQQDKSGLPNDRFSAERPEGSISTLTIQRTEQRDSAMYRCASSLAKVGQAEAFFGQGTRLTVV.

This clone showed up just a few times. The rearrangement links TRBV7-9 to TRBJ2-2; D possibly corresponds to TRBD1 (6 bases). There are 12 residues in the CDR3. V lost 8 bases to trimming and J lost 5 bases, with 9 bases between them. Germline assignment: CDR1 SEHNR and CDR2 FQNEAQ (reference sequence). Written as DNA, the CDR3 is TGTGCCAGCGATACAGGGACCGGGGAGCTGTTTTTT. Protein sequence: CASDTGTGELFF.

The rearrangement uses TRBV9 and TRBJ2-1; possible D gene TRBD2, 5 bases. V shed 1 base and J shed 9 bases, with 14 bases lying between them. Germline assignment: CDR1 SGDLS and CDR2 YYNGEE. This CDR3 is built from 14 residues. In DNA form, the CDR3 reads TGTGCCAGCAGCGTACTAGCCCTTAGCACTGAGCAGTTCTTC. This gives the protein CASSVLALSTEQFF.

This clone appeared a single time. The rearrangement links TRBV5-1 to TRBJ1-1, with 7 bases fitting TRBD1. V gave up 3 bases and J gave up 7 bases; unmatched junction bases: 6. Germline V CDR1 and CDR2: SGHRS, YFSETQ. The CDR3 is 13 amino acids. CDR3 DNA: TGCGCCAGCAGCTCTGGCAGGGGGAGTGAAGCTTTCTTT. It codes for CASSSGRGSEAFF.

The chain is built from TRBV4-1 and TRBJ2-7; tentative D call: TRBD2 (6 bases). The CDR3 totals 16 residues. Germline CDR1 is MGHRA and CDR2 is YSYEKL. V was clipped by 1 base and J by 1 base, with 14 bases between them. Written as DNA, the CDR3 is TGCGCCAGCAGCCAAGGCTCCGGGAGTGCATCCTACGAGCAGTACTTC. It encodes CASSQGSGSASYEQYF.

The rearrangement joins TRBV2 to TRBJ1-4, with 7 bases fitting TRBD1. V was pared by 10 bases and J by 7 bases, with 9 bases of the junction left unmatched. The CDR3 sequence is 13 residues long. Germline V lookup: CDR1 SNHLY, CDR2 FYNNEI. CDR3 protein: CAIYRQGLEKLFF. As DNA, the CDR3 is TGTGCCATCTATAGACAGGGTCTTGAAAAACTGTTTTTT.

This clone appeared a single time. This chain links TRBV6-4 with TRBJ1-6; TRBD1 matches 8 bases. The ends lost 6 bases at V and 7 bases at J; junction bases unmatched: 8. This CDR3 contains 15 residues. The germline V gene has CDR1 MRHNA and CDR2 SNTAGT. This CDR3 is CASSPQGAGNSPLHF. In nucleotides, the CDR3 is TGTGCCAGCAGCCCTCAGGGGGCCGGGAATTCACCCCTCCACTTT.

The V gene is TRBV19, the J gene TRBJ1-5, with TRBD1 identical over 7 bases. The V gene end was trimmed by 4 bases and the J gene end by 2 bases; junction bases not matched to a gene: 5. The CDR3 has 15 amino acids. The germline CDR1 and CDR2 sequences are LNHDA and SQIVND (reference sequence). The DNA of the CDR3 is TGTGCCAGTAGTACTGGGACAGCGGGCAATCAGCCCCAGCATTTT. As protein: CASSTGTAGNQPQHF.

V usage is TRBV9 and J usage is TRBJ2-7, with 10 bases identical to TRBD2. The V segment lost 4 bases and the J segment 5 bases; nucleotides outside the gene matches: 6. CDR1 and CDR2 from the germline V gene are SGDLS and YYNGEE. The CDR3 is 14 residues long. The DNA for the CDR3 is TGTGCCAGCAGCCCGCGGACTAGCGGTGACGAGCAGTACTTC. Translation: CASSPRTSGDEQYF.

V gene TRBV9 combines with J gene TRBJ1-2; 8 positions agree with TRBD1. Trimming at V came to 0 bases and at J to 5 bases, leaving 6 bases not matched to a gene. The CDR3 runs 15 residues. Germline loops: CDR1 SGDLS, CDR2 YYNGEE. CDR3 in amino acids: CASSVAVDRVYGYTF. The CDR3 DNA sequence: TGTGCCAGCAGCGTAGCGGTGGACAGGGTGTATGGCTACACCTTC.